The rows below give T cell receptor beta chains drawn from one sample of a study of cytomegalovirus exposure and HLA in healthy donors. Using immunoSEQ multiplex PCR, the repertoire was profiled, and TCRdb retains in-frame clones only, with some absent. The sample comprises 240,000 or so clones, 82% of which are singletons, and 4.5% to 6% rests with the top ten. The sequenced sample consisted of PBMCs. The receptors come from a middle-aged woman in good health and CMV-seropositive. The CDR3 runs from the conserved cysteine through the conserved F or W. A D gene is named only where the DNA matches it firmly. The size of a clone is reported for some rows only, either as once, few or many, or as a class for expanded clones.

>TRBV15|TRBJ2-3|.|TRBD1
TGTGCCACCAGCAGAGAAAACAGGGGAGATACGCAGTATTTT
CATSRENRGDTQYF
>TRBV9|TRBJ2-1|.|.
TGTGCCAGCAGCGTAGAAGGCGGGACCTCCTACAATGAGCAGTTCTTC
CASSVEGGTSYNEQFF
>TRBV6-5|TRBJ1-3|.|.
TGTGCCAGCAGTTCCCATGGACAGATCTCTGGAAACACCATATATTTT
CASSSHGQISGNTIYF
>TRBV5-1|TRBJ2-3|.|TRBD2
TGCGCCAGCAGGAGGGACGGGGGGACTAGCACAGATACGCAGTATTTT
CASRRDGGTSTDTQYF
>TRBV27|TRBJ2-4|once|.
TGTGCCAGCATAGACAGGTTCAAAAACATTCAGTACTTC
CASIDRFKNIQYF
>TRBV7-9|TRBJ2-1|.|TRBD2
TGTGCCAGCAGCAACCGGGACTATAATGAGCAGTTCTTC
CASSNRDYNEQFF
>TRBV4-1|TRBJ2-7|.|TRBD1
TGCGCCAGCAGCCAGCCGCGGGACAGGGGCTACGAGCAGTACTTC
CASSQPRDRGYEQYF
>TRBV30|TRBJ1-1|.|.
TGTGCCTGGAGTGCGGGTCCCCCAAAGATAGCTTTCTTT
CAWSAGPPKIAFF
>TRBV5-6|TRBJ2-1|.|.
TGTGCCAGCAGCTTGAAAGGGGTTCTCCTATCCTACAATGAGCAGTTCTTC
CASSLKGVLLSYNEQFF
>TRBV19|TRBJ2-7|once|.
TGTGCCAGTAGTATGGGCAGGGAATTGGAGCAGTACTTC
CASSMGRELEQYF
>TRBV9|TRBJ2-7|.|TRBD1
TGTGCCAGCAGCGAGGGGACAGGGGGCTTCTACGAGCAGTACTTC
CASSEGTGGFYEQYF
>TRBV5-4|TRBJ2-7|.|TRBD2
TGTGCCAGCAGCTTGGGGATAGCGGGAGGGTACGAGCAGTACTTC
CASSLGIAGGYEQYF
>TRBV5-4|TRBJ1-2|few|.
TGTGCCAGCAGCCTTTGGGGGGAAGGCTATGGCTACACCTTC
CASSLWGEGYGYTF
>TRBV5-1|TRBJ1-2|.|.
TGCGCCAGCAGCTTCGTCGGGGTGGAAGGCTACACCTTC
CASSFVGVEGYTF
>TRBV14|TRBJ2-7|.|.
TGTGCCAGCAGCCCATCGGGCTACGAGCAGTACTTC
CASSPSGYEQYF
>TRBV5-6|TRBJ2-5|.|.
TGTGCCAGCAGCACTCGGACAGCCCGGTCCGGTGAGACCCAGTACTTC
CASSTRTARSGETQYF
>TRBV7-9|TRBJ1-2|once|.
TGTGCCAGCAGCTTACAGGGAACCTACGGCTACACCTTC
CASSLQGTYGYTF
>TRBV10-3|TRBJ1-5|few|.
TGTGCCACGCAGTCGCCCAATCAGCCCCAGCATTTT
CATQSPNQPQHF
>TRBV30|TRBJ1-5|.|.
TGTGCCTGGAGTGACTCTAAAATCAGAGGGGGGCCCCAGCATTTT
CAWSDSKIRGGPQHF
>TRBV2|TRBJ2-3|.|TRBD1
TGTGCCAGCAGTGAGAGACAGGGTACAGATACGCAGTATTTT
CASSERQGTDTQYF
>TRBV5-1|TRBJ1-5|.|TRBD1
TGCGCCAGCAGCACAGGGGAAGGCCCCCAGCATTTT
CASSTGEGPQHF
>TRBV4-3|TRBJ2-5|once|TRBD2
TGCGCCAGCAGCCTGGGACTAAAGTACCAAGAGACCCAGTACTTC
CASSLGLKYQETQYF
>TRBV5-1|TRBJ2-7|.|.
TGCGCCAGCAGCATCCAGGGTCGGTCCTACGAGCAGTACTTC
CASSIQGRSYEQYF
>TRBV5-1|TRBJ2-5|.|TRBD2
TGCGCCAGCAGCCCTCTAGCGGGGGAGGAGACCCAGTACTTC
CASSPLAGEETQYF
>TRBV9|TRBJ1-2|.|.
TGTGCCAGCACACCGACAGGCCTCACTAACTATGGCTACACCTTC
CASTPTGLTNYGYTF
>TRBV7-2|TRBJ2-5|.|.
TGTGCCAGCAGCTGGCGCGGAGCCAGTCAAGGAACCCAGTACTTC
CASSWRGASQGTQYF
>TRBV2|TRBJ2-5|.|.
TGTGCCAGCAGTGAAATTCAGGGCCAGTACTTC
CASSEIQGQYF
>TRBV30|TRBJ2-6|.|.
TGTGCCTGGAGTGTTAGGGGATCTGGGGCCAACGTCCTGACTTTC
CAWSVRGSGANVLTF
>TRBV11-2|TRBJ1-1|.|.
TGTGCCAGCAGCTTAACTGGACACCCGTCTGAAGCTTTCTTT
CASSLTGHPSEAFF
>TRBV29-1|TRBJ2-5|.|.
TGCAGCGTTGGTGCAGGTCTTAAAGAGACCCAGTACTTC
CSVGAGLKETQYF